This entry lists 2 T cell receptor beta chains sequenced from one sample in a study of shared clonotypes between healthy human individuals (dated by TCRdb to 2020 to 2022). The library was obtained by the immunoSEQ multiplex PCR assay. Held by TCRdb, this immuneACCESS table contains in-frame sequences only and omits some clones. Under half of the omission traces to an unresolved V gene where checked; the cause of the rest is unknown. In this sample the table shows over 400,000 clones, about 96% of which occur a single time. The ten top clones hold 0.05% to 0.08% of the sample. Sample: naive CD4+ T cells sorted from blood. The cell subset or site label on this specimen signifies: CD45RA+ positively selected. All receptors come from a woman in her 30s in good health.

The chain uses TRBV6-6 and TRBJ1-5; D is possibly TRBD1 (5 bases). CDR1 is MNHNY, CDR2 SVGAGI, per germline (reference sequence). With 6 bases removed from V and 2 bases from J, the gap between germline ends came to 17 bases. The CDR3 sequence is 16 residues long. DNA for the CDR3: TGTGCCAGCAGGAAGGAGGGCAGGGCGGGCAATCAGCCCCAGCATTTT. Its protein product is CASRKEGRAGNQPQHF.

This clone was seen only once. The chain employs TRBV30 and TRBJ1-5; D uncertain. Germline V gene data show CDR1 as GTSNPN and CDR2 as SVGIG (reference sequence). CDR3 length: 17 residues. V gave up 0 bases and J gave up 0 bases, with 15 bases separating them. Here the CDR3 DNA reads TGTGCCTGGAGTGTAAGACCGGAGGGCGGTAGCAATCAGCCCCAGCATTTT. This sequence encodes CAWSVRPEGGSNQPQHF.